Below are 27 T cell receptor beta chains sequenced from a single sample in a study of regulatory T cells in long-lasting Graves disease. The time point was: persistent/refractory GD, antithyroid drugs over 5 years with positive TRAb. Isolated PBMC RNA provided the starting material for the TCR library. With iRepertoire HTBI primers and Arm-PCR of CDR3 regions, TCR beta libraries were built. From the multiplex PCR reads, TCRdb called clonotypes with MiXCR, one entry per CDR3 protein. The table includes under 350,000 distinct CDR3 sequences, 20% to 25% detected once. The sample here was peripheral blood mononuclear cells (PBMCs), taken when the disease was refractory, from a patient treated with antithyroid drugs. These receptors were obtained from a female donor with Graves disease.

The gene calls are TRBV12-3 or TRBV12-4 and TRBJ2-3, with D tentatively TRBD2 (6 bases). The CDR3 sequence is 16 residues long. Trimming took off 3 bases at V and 4 bases at J, with 17 bases between the two ends. CDR3 residues: CASSFGGAGSSDTQYF. CDR3 in DNA: TGTGCCAGCAGTTTTGGAGGGGCAGGGTCCTCAGATACGCAGTATTTT.

On this clonotype: A single base separates this from a much larger clone, so it may be a read error. V is TRBV12-3 or TRBV12-4 and J is TRBJ1-5, with a tentative D call TRBD1 (6 bases). V dropped 5 bases and J dropped 7 bases, with 18 bases sitting between them. The CDR3 extends over 15 amino acids. CDR3 residues: CASSTQTGCGQPQHF. The CDR3 region has the DNA TGTGCCAGCAGTACCCAAACAGGGTGCGGACAGCCCCAGCATTTT.

The sample holds a few counts of this clonotype. V is TRBV12-3 or TRBV12-4 and J is TRBJ1-3; no firm D call. Trimming stripped 6 bases from V and 3 bases from J, with 6 bases between. CDR3 length: 12 amino acids. The CDR3 coding sequence is TGTGCCAGCAGGCCTCTTGGAAACACCATATATTTT. Translating it yields CASRPLGNTIYF.

This clonotype was counted ten times or more. V is TRBV20-1 and J is TRBJ1-5; D is unclear. The V end was cut by 1 base, the J end by 4 bases, with 5 bases between. Germline CDR1 is DFQATT and CDR2 is SNEGSKA (reference sequence). This CDR3 region has 12 residues. The CDR3 reads CSARGANQPQHF. In nucleotides, the CDR3 is TGCAGTGCTAGAGGAGCGAATCAGCCCCAGCATTTT.

This clonotype was observed many times. The gene calls are TRBV6-5 and TRBJ1-2, with D uncertain. Trimming stripped 0 bases from V and 13 bases from J, with 12 bases between. The CDR3 runs to 12 residues. CDR1 is MNHEY and CDR2 is SVGAGI in the germline V gene. The CDR3 is CASSYSRDHRTF. The CDR3 nucleotides read TGTGCCAGCAGTTACTCGAGGGATCATCGCACCTTC.

Many counts were recorded for this clonotype. V and J are TRBV28 and TRBJ2-7; TRBD1 might be the D (7 bases). CDR3 length equals 16 residues. Germline V CDR1 and CDR2: MDHEN, SYDVKM. The V and J ends lost 3 bases and 2 bases respectively, with 17 bases between them. The DNA of the CDR3 is TGTGCCAGCAGTTTCCCAGGGGGGACCCCTACCTACGAGCAGTACTTC. Its translation is CASSFPGGTPTYEQYF. The entire variable domain, with the rest obtained from reference TRBV28 and TRBJ2-7, is as follows: DVKVTQSSRYLVKRTGEKVFLECVQDMDHENMFWYRQDPGLGLRLIYFSYDVKMKEKGDIPEGYSVSREKKERFSLILESASTNQTSMYLCASSFPGGTPTYEQYFGPGTRLTVT.

A single count supports this clonotype. One end of the junction is discordant with germline, which a read error may explain. This rearrangement joins TRBV7-9 to TRBJ2-7, with no clear D. The CDR3 is 13 amino acids. Germline assignment: CDR1 SEHNR and CDR2 FQNEAQ (reference sequence). CDR3 region: CASTSRSSYGQYF. The CDR3 DNA follows: TGTGCCAGCACCTCCAGAAGCTCCTACGGGCAGTACTTC.

This clonotype showed up many times. This rearrangement joins TRBV28 to TRBJ2-5; tentatively, D is TRBD2 (6 bases). The germline CDR1 and CDR2 sequences are MDHEN and SYDVKM. CDR3 length: 15 residues. V lost 5 bases to trimming and J lost 5 bases, with 18 bases between them. CDR3 sequence (DNA): TGTGCCAGCAGTCTCCAGCGGGCTGCCGTCGAGACCCAGTACTTC. The encoded protein is CASSLQRAAVETQYF.

This clonotype turned up a few times. The chain recombines TRBV7-2 with TRBJ1-1, with no clear D. Trimming removed 5 bases at V and 0 bases at J, with 16 bases between. This CDR3 is built from 16 residues. The germline V gene has CDR1 SGHTA and CDR2 FQGNSA. CDR3 in amino acids: CASSPGEGRMNTEAFF. CDR3 DNA sequence: TGTGCCAGCAGCCCCGGGGAAGGACGAATGAACACTGAAGCTTTCTTT.

The table lists this clonotype with many counts. V gene TRBV11-2 combines with J gene TRBJ1-1; D ambiguous. V dropped 1 base and J dropped 4 bases, with 10 bases sitting between them. CDR3 size: 14 residues. In germline, CDR1 is SGHAT, CDR2 FQNNGV. The CDR3 nucleotides read TGTGCCAGCAGCTTAGTGGGCTCTACCACTGAAGCTTTCTTT. Translation: CASSLVGSTTEAFF.

This clonotype was observed once. The chain joins TRBV20-1 to TRBJ2-7; D ambiguous. V gave up 2 bases and J gave up 3 bases, with 5 bases separating them. CDR1 is DFQATT, CDR2 SNEGSKA, per germline (reference sequence). The CDR3 sequence is 11 residues long. CDR3 DNA: TGCAGTGCTAGACAGGACTACGAGCAGTACTTC. It specifies CSARQDYEQYF.

Ten or more counts support this clonotype. This chain uses TRBV2 with TRBJ1-6; no clear D gene. The ends were cut back, 4 bases at V and 11 bases at J, with 6 bases in the middle. The CDR3 sequence is 11 residues long. CDR1 is SNHLY and CDR2 is FYNNEI in the germline V gene. The CDR3 coding sequence is TGTGCCAGCAGTGTGGCGCCACCCCTCCACTTT. This gives the protein CASSVAPPLHF. The whole variable domain, remainder taken from reference TRBV2 and TRBJ1-6, is EPEVTQTPSHQVTQMGQEVILRCVPISNHLYFYWYRQILGQKVEFLVSFYNNEISEKSEIFDDQFSVERPDGSNFTLKIRSTKLEDSAMYFCASSVAPPLHFGNGTRLTVT.

This chain connects TRBV18 to TRBJ2-7; D gene uncertain. Trimming removed 4 bases at V and 2 bases at J, with 9 bases between. Germline CDR1 reads KGHSH; CDR2 reads LQKENI. The CDR3 totals 13 residues. Here the CDR3 reads CASSRSDAYEQYF. In nucleotides, the CDR3 is TGTGCCAGCTCACGGAGTGATGCCTACGAGCAGTACTTC.

The V gene is TRBV20-1, the J gene TRBJ1-1; D gene ambiguous. Germline lookup yields CDR1 DFQATT and CDR2 SNEGSKA (reference sequence). The CDR3 loop spans 12 amino acids. V was pared by 8 bases and J by 0 bases, with 10 bases between. The CDR3 loop reads CSWHGMNTEAFF. CDR3 DNA sequence: TGCAGTTGGCACGGGATGAACACTGAAGCTTTCTTT.

This clonotype was counted between two and nine times. One end of the junction fails to match germline, which may point to a read error. This rearrangement joins TRBV20-1 to TRBJ2-5; 9 nucleotides agree with TRBD1. Germline V gene data show CDR1 as DFQATT and CDR2 as SNEGSKA (reference sequence). The CDR3 runs to 14 residues. The DNA for the CDR3 is TGCAGCGCTAGGGTGGGACAGGGCCAAGAGGCCCAGTACTTC. Its protein product is CSARVGQGQEAQYF.

This clonotype has more than one count but fewer than ten. The chain recombines TRBV18 with TRBJ1-1; 8 bases line up with TRBD1. V was clipped by 2 bases and J by 1 base; unmatched bases: 6. CDR3 length: 16 amino acids. Looked up from germline, CDR1 is KGHSH and CDR2 is LQKENI. The CDR3 sequence is CASSPNLGTGNTEAFF. DNA for the CDR3: TGTGCCAGCTCACCAAACCTCGGGACAGGGAACACTGAAGCTTTCTTT.

V and J are TRBV7-2 and TRBJ1-2, with 8 bases fitting TRBD1. Germline CDR1 reads SGHTA; CDR2 reads FQGNSA. The V gene end was trimmed by 1 base and the J gene end by 5 bases; junction bases not matched to a gene: 6. This CDR3 is built from 15 residues. CDR3 sequence (DNA): TGTGCCAGCAGCTTAGGGACAGGGAGAGGTTATGGCTACACCTTC. It encodes CASSLGTGRGYGYTF.

On this clonotype: Germline and junction disagree at one end, which may indicate a read error. This chain links TRBV7-2 with TRBJ2-7, with 7 bases matching TRBD2. The germline CDR1 and CDR2 sequences are SGHTA and FQGNSA. The CDR3 sequence is 14 residues long. The DNA of the CDR3 is TGCGCCAGCAGCTTGATTAGCGGGTTCTACGAGCAGTACTTC. This sequence encodes CASSLISGFYEQYF.

This clonotype occurred many times. V and J are TRBV7-2 and TRBJ2-7; TRBD2 agrees at 7 bases. The CDR3 runs 14 residues. V was pared by 3 bases and J by 5 bases, with 7 bases of the junction left unmatched. The germline V gene has CDR1 SGHTA and CDR2 FQGNSA. CDR3 in amino acids: CASSLGGSMNEQYF. CDR3 coding DNA: TGTGCCAGCAGCTTGGGCGGGAGTATGAACGAGCAGTACTTC. Drawing the rest from reference TRBV7-2 and TRBJ2-7, the complete variable domain is GAGVSQSPSNKVTEKGKDVELRCDPISGHTALYWYRQSLGQGLEFLIYFQGNSAPDKSGLPSDRFSAERTGGSVSTLTIQRTQQEDSAVYLCASSLGGSMNEQYFGPGTRLTVT.

This clonotype showed up many times. V gene TRBV12-3 or TRBV12-4 combines with J gene TRBJ1-3; D is possibly TRBD1 (6 bases). The length of the CDR3 is 16 residues. V lost 1 base and J 4 bases, leaving 14 bases between the germline ends. CDR3 in DNA: TGTGCCAGCAGTTTAGTCCAGGGGTTAATCGGAAACACCATATATTTT. Protein product: CASSLVQGLIGNTIYF.

V gene TRBV5-4 combines with J gene TRBJ1-5; D is perhaps TRBD1 (5 bases). Trimming removed 1 base from V and 5 bases from J, with 7 bases in between. Looked up from germline, CDR1 is SGHNT and CDR2 is YYREEE (reference sequence). The CDR3 is made up of 13 amino acids. CDR3 residues: CASSLQGHQPQHF. For the CDR3, the DNA is TGTGCCAGCAGCTTGCAGGGACATCAGCCCCAGCATTTT.

In regard to this clonotype: A much larger clone differs from this one at a single base, so this may be a read error. The chain employs TRBV7-9 and TRBJ1-1; D is unclear. The CDR3 is 12 residues long. CDR1 is SEHNR and CDR2 is FQNEAQ in the germline V gene (reference sequence). CDR3 sequence: CDSSPSLHEAFF. CDR3 DNA sequence: TGTGACAGCAGCCCTAGTTTGCATGAAGCTTTCTTT.

Many counts were recorded for this clonotype. The chain recombines TRBV20-1 with TRBJ2-5; D is possibly TRBD2 (6 bases). Germline V gene data show CDR1 as DFQATT and CDR2 as SNEGSKA (reference sequence). The CDR3 spans 12 residues. Trimming shortened V by 4 bases and J by 7 bases, and 13 bases separated the two germline ends. CDR3 in DNA: TGCAGTGCTATTAGCGGCCTTGGGACCCAGTACTTC. Protein sequence: CSAISGLGTQYF.

V and J are TRBV6-1 and TRBJ1-5; no reliable D call. The germline V gene encodes CDR1 MNHNS and CDR2 SASEGT. The CDR3 sequence is 11 residues long. Deletions cut 2 bases from V and 6 bases from J, with 2 bases between. The CDR3 bases are TGTGCCAGCAGTGAATTTCAGCCCCAGCATTTT. It codes for CASSEFQPQHF.

This clonotype has a count of ten or more. The chain employs TRBV6-9 and TRBJ1-1; 7 nucleotides align to TRBD1. Germline values: CDR1 MNHGY, CDR2 SVAAGI. Germline trimming cut 4 bases from V and 4 bases from J; bases unmatched to any gene: 3. The CDR3 contains 13 residues. Written as DNA, the CDR3 is TGTGCCAGCAGTTCTACAGGGGCCACTGAAGCTTTCTTT. Protein: CASSSTGATEAFF.

This clonotype was found many times. The chain is built from TRBV28 and TRBJ1-5, with 7 bases identical to TRBD1. The germline V gene encodes CDR1 MDHEN and CDR2 SYDVKM. The CDR3 sequence is 16 residues long. Trimming cost V 5 bases and J 7 bases; bases outside gene matches: 14. The DNA of the CDR3 is TGTGCCAGCAGTCCCGAATGGGACAGCCGAGGACAGCCCCAGCATTTT. Its translation is CASSPEWDSRGQPQHF. Variable domain in full (rest from reference TRBV28 and TRBJ1-5): DVKVTQSSRYLVKRTGEKVFLECVQDMDHENMFWYRQDPGLGLRLIYFSYDVKMKEKGDIPEGYSVSREKKERFSLILESASTNQTSMYLCASSPEWDSRGQPQHFGDGTRLSIL.

A few counts support this clonotype. The chain combines TRBV28 with TRBJ2-1; D ambiguous. Trimming pared 5 bases from V and 8 bases from J, leaving 13 bases between. Germline lookup yields CDR1 MDHEN and CDR2 SYDVKM. The CDR3 consists of 13 residues. The CDR3 DNA is TGTGCCAGCAGTCCCAACGCCCGGGATGAGCAGTTCTTC. It encodes CASSPNARDEQFF.